This T cell receptor beta chain was recovered during a study of liver allograft versus peripheral blood T cells. At the level of the study: Hepatic allograft T cell receptor repertoires were evaluated relative to those present in recipients' peripheral blood. Study conclusions and caveats: In liver allografts, T cell receptor repertoires reportedly differed from the repertoires found in peripheral blood.

TCRdb fed the reads into MiXCR, producing one record per CDR3 protein. In the table there are about 2,100 distinct CDR3 sequences, roughly 15% of which are singletons. In germline, CDR1 is MNHNS, CDR2 SASEGT. The CDR3 consists of 17 residues. V lost 3 bases and J 9 bases, leaving 27 bases between the germline ends. This clonotype is medium-sized. Its specificity is not known. The source is a human patient who had a liver transplant. Some T cells may be graft donor cells. The chain employs TRBV6-1 and TRBJ2-7; possibly TRBD2 for D (6 bases). CDR3 sequence reads: CASSDPGEVDRYYWQYF. CDR3 in DNA: TGTGCCAGCAGTGACCCCGGGGAGGTGGACCGCTATTACTGGCAGTACTTC.